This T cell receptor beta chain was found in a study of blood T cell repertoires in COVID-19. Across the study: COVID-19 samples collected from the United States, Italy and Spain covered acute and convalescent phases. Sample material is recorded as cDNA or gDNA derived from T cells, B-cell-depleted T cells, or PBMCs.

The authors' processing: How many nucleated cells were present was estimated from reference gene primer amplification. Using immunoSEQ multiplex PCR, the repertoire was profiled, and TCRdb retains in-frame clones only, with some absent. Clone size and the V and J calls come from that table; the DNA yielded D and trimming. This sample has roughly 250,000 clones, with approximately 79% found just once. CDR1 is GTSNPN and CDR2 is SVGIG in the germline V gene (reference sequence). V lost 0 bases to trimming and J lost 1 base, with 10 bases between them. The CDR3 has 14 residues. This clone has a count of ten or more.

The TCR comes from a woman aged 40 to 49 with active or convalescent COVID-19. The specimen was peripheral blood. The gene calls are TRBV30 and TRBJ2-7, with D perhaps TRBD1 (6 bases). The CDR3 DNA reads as TGTGCCTGGAGTGTAGGGGGTACGTCCTACGAGCAGTACGTC. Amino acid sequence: CAWSVGGTSYEQYV.